The present TCR beta chain was sequenced within a study of cytotoxic CD8 clonotypes in ibrutinib-treated CLL. About the study: Included were roughly ten relapsed/refractory and about 14 treatment-naive patients, of whom about 18 were IGHV unmutated.

The targeted sequencing depth was 1 in 200,000 to 1 in 1 million T cells. Generated by immunoSEQ multiplex PCR, the TCRdb table keeps only in-frame clones and is missing some. The sample consists of about 200,000 clones, about 72% of them appearing once. The input for sequencing was PBMCs, taken after 24 months of ibrutinib treatment. The receptor comes from a human donor with chronic lymphocytic leukemia.

CDR3 sequence (DNA): TGCAGCGTTGAAGAGGGGGCAGATACGCAGTATTTT. Its translation: CSVEEGADTQYF. This chain links TRBV29-1 with TRBJ2-3; D could derive from TRBD1 or TRBD2 (5 bases each). V dropped 0 bases and J dropped 4 bases, with 5 bases sitting between them. The germline gives CDR1 SQVTM, CDR2 ANQGSEA. The CDR3 loop spans 12 amino acids.